A single sample gave rise to the 22 T cell receptor beta chains below, sequenced in a study of T cell responses to AZD1222 COVID-19 vaccine. The protocol was immunoSEQ multiplex PCR, while the TCRdb copy is restricted to in-frame clones and leaves out a portion. The sample records 120,000 to 150,000 clones, roughly 86% being singletons. Sequences were derived from peripheral blood, sampled 28 days after the second AZD1222 dose. These receptors were taken from an adult who received the AZD1222 COVID-19 vaccine.

In this sample, this clone turned up once. V is TRBV19 and J is TRBJ1-3, with 10 bases identical to TRBD1. Germline V gene lookup returns CDR1 LNHDA and CDR2 SQIVND (reference sequence). The CDR3 is 16 residues long. J was trimmed by 4 bases and V by 5 bases; bases with no gene match: 8. The CDR3 region is CASSAPGQGLGNTIYF. As DNA, the CDR3 is TGTGCCAGTAGTGCCCCGGGACAGGGGCTCGGAAACACCATATATTTT.

The rearrangement links TRBV27 to TRBJ1-5, with a weak D call TRBD1 (5 bases). The CDR3 has 14 residues. V shed 7 bases and J shed 0 bases, with 10 bases lying between them. Germline lookup yields CDR1 MNHEY and CDR2 SMNVEV (reference sequence). The CDR3, as DNA: TGTGCCAGCAAGAAGGGGTATAGCAATCAGCCCCAGCATTTT. This encodes CASKKGYSNQPQHF.

V usage is TRBV14 and J usage is TRBJ1-5, with D perhaps matching TRBD1 (5 bases). V was shortened by 6 bases and J by 6 bases, with 15 bases between the two germline ends. The CDR3 runs to 14 residues. Germline V gene data show CDR1 as SGHDN and CDR2 as FVKESK. CDR3 residues: CASSPGGGGQPQHF. The DNA of the CDR3 is TGTGCCAGCAGTCCCGGAGGCGGGGGTCAGCCCCAGCATTTT.

The CDR3 loop reads CASRKGQGDGYTF. The DNA for the CDR3 is TGTGCCAGCAGGAAGGGACAGGGGGATGGCTACACCTTC. This chain joins TRBV2 and TRBJ1-2; 11 bases align to TRBD1. CDR1 and CDR2 from the germline V gene are SNHLY and FYNNEI. This CDR3 comprises 13 residues. The J segment lost 6 bases and the V segment lost 6 bases, leaving 3 bases of the junction unmatched.

The chain employs TRBV18 and TRBJ2-1; possibly TRBD2 for D (5 bases). Looked up from germline, CDR1 is KGHSH and CDR2 is LQKENI. V was pared by 0 bases and J by 0 bases, with 15 bases between. The CDR3 runs to 18 residues. CDR3 bases: TGTGCCAGCTCACCACCGAAGGAGCGGCGTCCCTCCTACAATGAGCAGTTCTTC. Encoded protein: CASSPPKERRPSYNEQFF.

This clone has just one count. The J gene is TRBJ2-1, the V gene TRBV3-1 (or the pseudogene TRBV3-2); 8 nucleotides match TRBD2. CDR1 LGHDT and CDR2 YNNKEL come from the germline V gene (reference sequence). The J segment lost 10 bases and the V segment lost 1 base, leaving 12 bases of the junction unmatched. The CDR3 totals 16 residues. CDR3: CASSQVPGLGTKEQFF. The CDR3, as DNA: TGTGCCAGCAGCCAAGTGCCGGGACTAGGGACTAAGGAGCAGTTCTTC.

J is TRBJ2-7 and V is TRBV4-1; no reliable D call. V dropped 2 bases and J dropped 4 bases, with 18 bases sitting between them. Germline V CDR1 and CDR2: MGHRA, YSYEKL. The CDR3 extends over 16 amino acids. In nucleotides, the CDR3 is TGCGCCAGCAGCCAAATAGAGTCGGTGAGGAGTTACGAGCAGTACTTC. Translated, it gives CASSQIESVRSYEQYF.

The chain recombines TRBV18 with TRBJ1-1; D remains ambiguous. In germline, CDR1 is KGHSH, CDR2 LQKENI. CDR3 length: 13 residues. V lost 5 bases and J lost 1, with 8 bases in between. CDR3 in DNA: TGTGCCAGCTCAAAAGGAGCGAACACTGAAGCTTTCTTT. Encoded protein: CASSKGANTEAFF.

About this clone itself: Since no conserved phenylalanine or tryptophan closes the CDR3, a read error is the likely cause. The DNA is omitted, as the CDR3 cannot be located on it reliably, and the CDR3 follows TCRdb's listing. This chain links TRBV20-1 with TRBJ1-3. Germline CDR1 is DFQATT and CDR2 is SNEGSKA (reference sequence). The CDR3 spans 10 amino acids, including both terminal residues. CDR3 in amino acids: CSASLWVGSI.

Here the CDR3 DNA reads TGCGCCAGCAGCCAGGCCCCAGGGGGCGCGAACTATGGCTACACCTTC. As protein: CASSQAPGGANYGYTF. This sequence joins TRBV4-1 and TRBJ1-2, with 8 bases matching TRBD1. The CDR3 has 16 residues. Germline values: CDR1 MGHRA, CDR2 YSYEKL. V trimming: 3 bases; J trimming: 2 bases; junction bases outside the gene matches: 8.

This chain joins TRBV25-1 and TRBJ1-3; the D is unclear. Germline CDR1 MGHDK, CDR2 SYGVNS. CDR3 length: 16 amino acids. The V end was cut by 3 bases, the J end by 2 bases, with 14 bases between. The CDR3 protein is CASSEPRSLAGNTIYF. The CDR3, as DNA: TGTGCCAGCAGTGAGCCCAGGTCTCTGGCTGGAAACACCATATATTTT. Supplemented by reference TRBV25-1 and TRBJ1-3, the full variable domain reads EADIYQTPRYLVIGTGKKITLECSQTMGHDKMYWYQQDPGMELHLIHYSYGVNSTEKGDLSSESTVSRIRTEHFPLTLESARPSHTSQYLCASSEPRSLAGNTIYFGEGSWLTVV.

V is TRBV27 and J is TRBJ1-5, with 8 nucleotides matching TRBD1. Germline V gene lookup returns CDR1 MNHEY and CDR2 SMNVEV (reference sequence). The CDR3 is made up of 14 amino acids. J gave up 0 bases and V 10 bases, and 5 bases lay outside the gene matches. The CDR3 region is CATRQGNSNQPQHF. In DNA form, the CDR3 reads TGTGCCACCAGACAGGGGAATAGCAATCAGCCCCAGCATTTT.

The chain combines TRBV24-1 with TRBJ1-6, with 7 bases that match TRBD1. This CDR3 is built from 18 residues. J lost 6 bases, V lost 4 bases, and 14 bases had no gene match. CDR1 and CDR2 (germline): KGHDR, SFDVKD. The CDR3 region is CATSEFDRVKKCNSPLHF. CDR3 sequence (DNA): TGTGCCACCAGTGAATTCGACAGGGTTAAGAAATGTAATTCACCCCTCCACTTT.

In this sample, this clone turned up once. This chain links TRBV6-6 with TRBJ2-7; 10 bases fit TRBD2. The germline V gene encodes CDR1 MNHNY and CDR2 SVGAGI (reference sequence). Germline trimming cut 2 bases from V and 3 bases from J; bases unmatched to any gene: 4. This CDR3 is 15 amino acids long. The CDR3 region has the DNA TGTGCCAGCAGTTACATAGCGGGAGGAGACTACGAGCAGTACTTC. Its translation is CASSYIAGGDYEQYF.

The J gene is TRBJ1-5, the V gene TRBV7-7; TRBD1 matches 8 bases. Germline CDR1 reads SSHAT; CDR2 reads FNYEAQ (reference sequence). The length of the CDR3 is 20 residues. Unmatched junction bases numbered 17, after V lost 1 base and J lost 3 bases. The CDR3 spells CASSLDVYRGIGHDNQPQHF. In DNA, the CDR3 is TGTGCCAGCAGCTTAGATGTATACAGGGGGATCGGACATGACAATCAGCCCCAGCATTTT.

This rearrangement joins TRBV2 to TRBJ1-2; 8 bases fit TRBD1. The CDR3 runs to 13 residues. Germline lookup yields CDR1 SNHLY and CDR2 FYNNEI. V gave up 5 bases and J gave up 4 bases; unmatched junction bases: 3. This CDR3 is CASSPQGAYGYTF. CDR3 sequence (DNA): TGTGCCAGCAGTCCCCAGGGGGCCTATGGCTACACCTTC.

The chain has TRBV5-6 and TRBJ2-1, with D possibly called TRBD1 or TRBD2 (6 bases each). This CDR3 region has 16 residues. V was pared by 4 bases and J by 4 bases, with 18 bases between. CDR1 is SGHDT and CDR2 is YYEEEE in the germline V gene. For the CDR3, the DNA is TGTGCCAGCAGCGTTAAAGGGGGGCGGGTGTACAATGAGCAGTTCTTC. It specifies CASSVKGGRVYNEQFF.

V gene TRBV27 combines with J gene TRBJ2-3, with D possibly being TRBD2 (6 bases). V lost 6 bases and J lost 6, with 13 bases in between. The CDR3 loop spans 13 amino acids. CDR1 and CDR2 (germline): MNHEY, SMNVEV (reference sequence). The CDR3 spells CASRGIAADTQYF. The CDR3 DNA reads TGTGCCAGCAGAGGGATAGCGGCGGATACGCAGTATTTT.

The chain links TRBV2 to TRBJ1-4; D remains ambiguous. The germline gives CDR1 SNHLY, CDR2 FYNNEI. V shed 3 bases and J shed 0 bases, with 11 bases lying between them. The CDR3 is 16 amino acids. This CDR3 is CASSDLGQTTNEKLFF. CDR3 coding DNA: TGTGCCAGCAGTGACTTAGGGCAAACAACTAATGAAAAACTGTTTTTT.

This clone was seen once. The genes are TRBV7-8 and TRBJ2-5; 7 nucleotides match TRBD1. The CDR3 is 15 amino acids. Germline-derived CDR1 and CDR2 are SGHVS and FQNEAQ. V lost 5 bases and J lost 2; bases outside the gene matches: 8. CDR3 loop: CASSATPGQQETQYF. The CDR3 nucleotides are TGTGCCAGCAGCGCTACACCGGGACAGCAAGAGACCCAGTACTTC.

This clone occurred a few times. V is TRBV19 and J is TRBJ1-3; maybe TRBD1 (5 bases). The V and J ends lost 10 bases and 5 bases respectively, with 24 bases between them. The CDR3 contains 16 residues. Germline loops: CDR1 LNHDA, CDR2 SQIVND (reference sequence). DNA for the CDR3: TGTGCCACTACGCCCCAGGGCAACGTCGCACGAAACACCATATATTTT. Translation gives CATTPQGNVARNTIYF.

The CDR3 DNA follows: TGTGCCAGCAGCTTAAGTAGCGGGTCGGGCTATGGCTACACCTTC. Protein: CASSLSSGSGYGYTF. This chain uses TRBV7-8 with TRBJ1-2; D unclear. V shed 2 bases and J shed 4 bases, with 14 bases lying between them. CDR1 is SGHVS, CDR2 FQNEAQ, per germline. This CDR3 contains 15 residues.